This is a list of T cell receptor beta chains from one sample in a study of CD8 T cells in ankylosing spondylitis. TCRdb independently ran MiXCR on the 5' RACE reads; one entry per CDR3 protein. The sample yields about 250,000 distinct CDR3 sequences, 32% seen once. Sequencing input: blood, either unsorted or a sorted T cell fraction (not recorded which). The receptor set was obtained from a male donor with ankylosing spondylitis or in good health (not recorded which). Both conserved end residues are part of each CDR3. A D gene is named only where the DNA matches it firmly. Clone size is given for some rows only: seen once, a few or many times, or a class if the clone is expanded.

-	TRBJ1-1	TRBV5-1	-	CASSSGLQNTEAFF	TGCGCCAGCAGCTCGGGGCTACAGAACACTGAAGCTTTCTTT
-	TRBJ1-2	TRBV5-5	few	CASSLGPDGYGYTF	TGTGCCAGCAGCTTGGGACCCGACGGCTATGGCTACACCTTC
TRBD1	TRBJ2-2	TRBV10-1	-	CASSLQGDTGELFF	TGCGCCAGCAGTCTGCAGGGGGACACCGGGGAGCTGTTTTTT
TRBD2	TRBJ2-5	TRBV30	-	CAGTSGGAETQYF	TGTGCCGGCACTAGCGGGGGGGCGGAGACCCAGTACTTC
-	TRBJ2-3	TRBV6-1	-	CASSATQSLRTDTQYF	TGTGCCAGCAGTGCTACACAGTCCCTACGCACAGATACGCAGTATTTT
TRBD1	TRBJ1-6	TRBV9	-	CASSSGGRPLHF	TGTGCCAGCAGCTCAGGGGGCCGGCCCCTCCACTTT
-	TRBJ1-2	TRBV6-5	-	CPSSFLSGDGYTF	TGTCCCAGCAGTTTCCTCTCAGGGGACGGCTACACCTTC
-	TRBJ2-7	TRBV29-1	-	CSVGQMDEQYF	TGCAGCGTTGGACAAATGGACGAGCAGTACTTC
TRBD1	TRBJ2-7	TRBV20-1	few	CSAPRGHEQYF	TGCAGTGCTCCGAGGGGGCACGAGCAGTACTTC
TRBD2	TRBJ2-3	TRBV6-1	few	CASSALAGGDTQYF	TGTGCCAGCAGTGCACTAGCGGGGGGGGATACGCAGTATTTT
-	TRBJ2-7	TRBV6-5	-	CASSYSTRSPYEQYF	TGTGCCAGCAGTTACTCGACTAGGAGTCCCTACGAGCAGTACTTC
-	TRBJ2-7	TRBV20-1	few	CSARGDGAGEQYF	TGCAGTGCTAGAGGGGACGGGGCTGGAGAGCAGTACTTC
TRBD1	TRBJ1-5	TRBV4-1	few	CASSLSRTGVYQPQHF	TGCGCCAGCAGCCTGTCCAGGACAGGGGTTTATCAGCCCCAGCATTTT
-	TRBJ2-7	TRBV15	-	CATSRDWRIYEQYF	TGTGCCACCAGCAGAGATTGGCGGATATACGAGCAGTACTTC
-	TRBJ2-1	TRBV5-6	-	CASRPGGAYNEQFF	TGTGCCAGCAGACCAGGGGGGGCCTACAATGAGCAGTTCTTC
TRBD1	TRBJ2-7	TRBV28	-	CASSGPGTGAREQYF	TGTGCCAGCAGTGGACCCGGGACAGGGGCTCGGGAGCAGTACTTC
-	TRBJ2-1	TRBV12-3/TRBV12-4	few	CASSGITGGGSYNEQFF	TGTGCCAGCAGTGGAATAACAGGGGGAGGGTCCTACAATGAGCAGTTCTTC
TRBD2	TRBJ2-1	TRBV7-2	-	CASSLARLAGGPFF	TGTGCCAGCAGCTTAGCTCGACTAGCGGGGGGGCCGTTCTTC
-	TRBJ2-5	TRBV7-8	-	CASSFRFQETQYF	TGTGCCAGCAGCTTCAGATTCCAAGAGACCCAGTACTTC
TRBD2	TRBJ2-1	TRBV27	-	CARPGGQRYNEQFF	TGTGCCAGACCGGGGGGGCAGAGGTACAATGAGCAGTTCTTC
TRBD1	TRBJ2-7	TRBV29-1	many	CSVGQGNNEQYF	TGCAGCGTTGGACAGGGGAACAACGAGCAGTACTTC
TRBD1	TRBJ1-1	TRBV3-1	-	CASRTGQGYTEAFF	TGTGCCAGCAGAACCGGACAGGGGTACACTGAAGCTTTCTTT
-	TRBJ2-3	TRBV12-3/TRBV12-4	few	CASRDGGLTDTQYF	TGTGCCAGCCGGGACGGAGGGTTAACAGATACGCAGTATTTT
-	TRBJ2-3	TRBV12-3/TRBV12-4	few	CASKMGGGTDTQYF	TGTGCCAGCAAAATGGGCGGGGGCACAGATACGCAGTATTTT
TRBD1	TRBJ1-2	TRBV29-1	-	CSVERTGGNYYGYTF	TGCAGCGTTGAAAGGACAGGGGGCAATTACTATGGCTACACCTTC
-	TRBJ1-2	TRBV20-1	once	CSASGADGYTF	TGCAGTGCTAGCGGGGCAGATGGCTACACCTTC
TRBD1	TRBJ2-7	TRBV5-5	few	CASSLGTGVAYEQYF	TGTGCCAGCAGCCTGGGGACAGGGGTAGCCTACGAGCAGTACTTC
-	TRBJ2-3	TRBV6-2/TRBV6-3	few	CASSRGRQDTQYF	TGTGCCAGCAGTAGGGGCCGACAAGATACGCAGTATTTT
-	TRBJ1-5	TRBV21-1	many	CASSKAYGPRRF	TGTGCCAGCAGCAAAGCGTACGGTCCCCGGCGTTTT
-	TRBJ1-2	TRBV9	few	CASSVSGTASNYGYTF	TGTGCCAGCAGCGTCTCGGGGACGGCGTCTAACTATGGCTACACCTTC
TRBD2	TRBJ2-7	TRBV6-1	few	CASQGLAGGGYEQYF	TGTGCCAGCCAGGGACTAGCGGGGGGTGGATACGAGCAGTACTTC
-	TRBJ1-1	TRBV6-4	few	CASSDSRDTEAFF	TGTGCCAGCAGTGACTCAAGGGATACTGAAGCTTTCTTT
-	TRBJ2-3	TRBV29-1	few	CSVEIRNTQYF	TGCAGCGTTGAAATCAGGAATACGCAGTATTTT
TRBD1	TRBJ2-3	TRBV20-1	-	CSADRGLGRATDTQYF	TGCAGTGCTGACAGGGGGTTGGGCCGGGCCACAGATACGCAGTATTTT
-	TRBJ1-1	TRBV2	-	CASSSAGSLNTEAFF	TGTGCCAGCAGTAGTGCGGGCAGTCTGAACACTGAAGCTTTCTTT
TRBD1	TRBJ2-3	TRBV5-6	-	CASSLGGQSHTDTQYF	TGTGCCAGCAGCTTGGGGGGACAGTCCCACACAGATACGCAGTATTTT
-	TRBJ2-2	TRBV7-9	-	CASSDETTGELFF	TGTGCCAGCAGCGACGAAACTACCGGGGAGCTGTTTTTT
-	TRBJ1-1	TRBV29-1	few	CSVRTVNTEAFF	TGCAGCGTTAGGACCGTGAACACTGAAGCTTTCTTT
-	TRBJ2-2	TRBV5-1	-	CASSPGWSGELFF	TGCGCCAGCAGCCCAGGGTGGTCCGGGGAGCTGTTTTTT
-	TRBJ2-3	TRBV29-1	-	CSATTRPWGTDTQYF	TGCAGCGCCACTACCAGGCCCTGGGGCACAGATACGCAGTATTTT
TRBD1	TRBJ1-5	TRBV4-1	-	CASSQERGQGQPQHF	TGCGCCAGCAGCCAAGAAAGGGGGCAGGGTCAGCCCCAGCATTTT
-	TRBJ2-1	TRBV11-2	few	CASRVPGAGDNEQFF	TGTGCCAGCAGGGTCCCCGGGGCCGGAGACAATGAGCAGTTCTTC
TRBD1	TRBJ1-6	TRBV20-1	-	CSAHSDRKGINSPLHF	TGCAGTGCCCATTCGGACAGGAAGGGGATTAATTCACCCCTCCACTTT
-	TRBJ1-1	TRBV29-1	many	CSVEDGDTEAFF	TGCAGCGTTGAAGATGGGGACACTGAAGCTTTCTTT
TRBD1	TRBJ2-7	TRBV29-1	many	CSVEALGQGDEQYF	TGCAGCGTTGAGGCTTTAGGACAGGGAGACGAGCAGTACTTC
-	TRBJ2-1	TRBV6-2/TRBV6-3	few	CASSYGAGSYNEQFF	TGTGCCAGCAGTTACGGGGCAGGTTCCTACAATGAGCAGTTCTTC
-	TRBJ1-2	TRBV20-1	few	CSASDQGYGYTF	TGCAGTGCGTCGGACCAGGGCTATGGCTACACCTTC
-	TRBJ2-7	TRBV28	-	CASSSVDPGRHYEQYF	TGTGCCAGCAGTTCCGTAGACCCGGGACGACACTACGAGCAGTACTTC
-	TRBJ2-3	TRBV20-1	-	CSAKGVSGPLQYF	TGCAGTGCCAAGGGGGTTTCGGGCCCCCTTCAGTATTTT
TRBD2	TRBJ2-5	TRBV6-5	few	CASSFSRGGRSETQYF	TGTGCCAGCAGTTTTTCGCGGGGGGGCCGGTCAGAGACCCAGTACTTC
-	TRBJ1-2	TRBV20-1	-	CSARPPGGPGYTF	TGCAGTGCTAGGCCCCCCGGCGGGCCCGGCTACACCTTC
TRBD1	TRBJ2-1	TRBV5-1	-	CASSPDRVSYNEQFF	TGCGCCAGCAGCCCGGACAGGGTCTCCTACAATGAGCAGTTCTTC